This T cell receptor beta chain was retrieved from a study of cytomegalovirus exposure and HLA in healthy donors (dated by TCRdb to 2016 to 2017). General notes on the study: According to a later analysis, the 120 or so validation repertoires were produced on the same platform as the roughly 600 repertoires of the first cohort. In addition to the first cohort of 650 to 750 subjects, a separate validation cohort of 120 different subjects was used. To predict cytomegalovirus infection status, the study brought together high-throughput TCR immunosequencing, statistical association of individual TCRs with disease status, and machine learning. The aim of the study was to test whether cataloging public T cell receptors could identify signatures of past pathogen exposure. The paper's findings and limits, for the study overall: The authors suggested that the approach could potentially be extended to other disease states and immunological phenotypes. In both the original and validation cohorts, the classifier was reported to diagnose cytomegalovirus status with high specificity and sensitivity. In vitro tests confirmed that a few of the cytomegalovirus-associated TCR beta chains recognize cytomegalovirus antigens. Subsequent analysis determined that TCRs grouped into clusters in the first cohort also showed a tendency toward co-occurrence across the 120 validation repertoires, and 90% to 95% of cluster scores exceeded 0. A later analysis lacked HLA typing for the validation cohort, so it scored co-occurrence in that cohort across all 110 or so repertoires. Most TCR sequences were observed very rarely across donors, whereas some public TCRs were present in many individuals. The study gave a list of roughly 150 TCR beta chains associated with cytomegalovirus.

Donors formed part of the validation cohort, which comprised 120 subjects and was distinct from the first cohort of 550 to 850 subjects. Relative to germline, V is missing 5 bases and J is missing 4 bases, with 2 bases of the junction outside any gene match. As encoded in the germline V gene, CDR1 is SGDLS while CDR2 is YYNGEE. From its cysteine to its phenylalanine, the CDR3 spans 12 amino acids. Just CDR3 DNA is preserved here, 36 bases in frame from base 1. Libraries were built with the immunoSEQ multiplex PCR assay. Concerning the study's data processing: To diagnose cytomegalovirus status from the catalog of TCR beta chain sequences, a statistical classification framework was built. Entries here come from immuneACCESS through TCRdb and include only in-frame sequences with V and J called. Some clones fail to appear in such tables; in the studies checked, an unresolved V gene covers under half of the shortfall, and the cause of the remainder is unknown. From that table come the V and J calls and clone size; the DNA was used to work out D and trimming. The sample yields 200,000 or so clones; about four fifths were counted once. The ten top clones hold over 5.5% of the sample.

About this clone: Its antigen is currently not known. No much larger clone exists at a distance of one base, and base qualities are not known.

The source of this sequence is a man younger than 35 in good health and CMV-seropositive. The chain is encoded by TRBV9 joined to TRBJ2-5; 7 bases in the middle match TRBD1. Sequenced input: PBMCs. The DNA is as follows: TGTGCCAGCAGTAGACAGGGAGAGACCCAGTACTTC. It is translated as CASSRQGETQYF.